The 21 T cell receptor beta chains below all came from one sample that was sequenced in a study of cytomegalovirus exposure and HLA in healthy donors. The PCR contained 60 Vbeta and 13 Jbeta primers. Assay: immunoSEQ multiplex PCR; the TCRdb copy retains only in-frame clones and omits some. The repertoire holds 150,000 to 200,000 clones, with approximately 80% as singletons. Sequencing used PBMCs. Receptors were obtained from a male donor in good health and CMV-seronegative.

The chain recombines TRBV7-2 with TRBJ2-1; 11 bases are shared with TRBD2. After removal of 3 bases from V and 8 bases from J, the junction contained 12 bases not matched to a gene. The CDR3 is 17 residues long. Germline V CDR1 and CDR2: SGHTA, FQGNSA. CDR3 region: CASSFSGRAGREYEQFF. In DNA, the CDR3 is TGTGCCAGCAGCTTTAGCGGGAGGGCCGGGAGAGAATATGAGCAGTTCTTC.

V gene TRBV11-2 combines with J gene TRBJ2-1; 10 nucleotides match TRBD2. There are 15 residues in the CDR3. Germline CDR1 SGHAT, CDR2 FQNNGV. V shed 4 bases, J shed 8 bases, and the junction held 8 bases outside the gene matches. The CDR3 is CASSSGGLAKDEQFF. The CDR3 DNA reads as TGTGCCAGCAGCTCCGGGGGACTAGCGAAAGATGAGCAGTTCTTC.

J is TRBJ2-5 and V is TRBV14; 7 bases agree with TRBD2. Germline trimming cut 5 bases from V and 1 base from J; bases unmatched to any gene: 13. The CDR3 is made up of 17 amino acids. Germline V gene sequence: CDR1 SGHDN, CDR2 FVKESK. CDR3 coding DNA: TGTGCCAGCAGCAAATACCCCGGGAGGACCCTCCAAGAGACCCAGTACTTC. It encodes CASSKYPGRTLQETQYF. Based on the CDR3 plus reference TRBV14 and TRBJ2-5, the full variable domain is EAGVTQFPSHSVIEKGQTVTLRCDPISGHDNLYWYRRVMGKEIKFLLHFVKESKQDESGMPNNRFLAERTGGTYSTLKVQPAELEDSGVYFCASSKYPGRTLQETQYFGPGTRLLVL.

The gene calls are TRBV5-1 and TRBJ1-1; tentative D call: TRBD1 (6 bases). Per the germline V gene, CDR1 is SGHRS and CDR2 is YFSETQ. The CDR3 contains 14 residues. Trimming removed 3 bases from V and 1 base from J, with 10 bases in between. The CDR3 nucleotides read TGCGCCAGCAGCTCGGACAGTACGAACACTGAAGCTTTCTTT. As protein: CASSSDSTNTEAFF.

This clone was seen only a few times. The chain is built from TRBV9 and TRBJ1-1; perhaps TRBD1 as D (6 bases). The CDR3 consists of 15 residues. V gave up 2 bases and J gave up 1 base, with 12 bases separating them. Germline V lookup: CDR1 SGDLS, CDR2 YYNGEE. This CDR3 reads CASSVSGVSNTEAFF. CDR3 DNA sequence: TGTGCCAGCAGCGTTTCAGGGGTGTCGAACACTGAAGCTTTCTTT.

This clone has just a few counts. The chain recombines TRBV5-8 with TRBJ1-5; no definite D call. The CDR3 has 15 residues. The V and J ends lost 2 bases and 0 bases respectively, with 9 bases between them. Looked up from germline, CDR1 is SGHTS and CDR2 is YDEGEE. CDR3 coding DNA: TGTGCCAGCAGCTTAGGAGGGTATAGCAATCAGCCCCAGCATTTT. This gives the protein CASSLGGYSNQPQHF.

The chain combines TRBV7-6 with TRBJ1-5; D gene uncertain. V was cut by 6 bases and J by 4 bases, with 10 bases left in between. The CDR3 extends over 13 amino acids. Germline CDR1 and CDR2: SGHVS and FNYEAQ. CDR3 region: CASSLRFNQPQHF. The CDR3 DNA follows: TGTGCCAGCAGTCTCAGGTTTAATCAGCCCCAGCATTTT.

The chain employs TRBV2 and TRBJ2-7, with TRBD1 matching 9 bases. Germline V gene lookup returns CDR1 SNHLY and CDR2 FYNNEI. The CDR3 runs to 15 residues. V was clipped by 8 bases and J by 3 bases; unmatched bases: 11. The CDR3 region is CASRPGQGRGYEQYF. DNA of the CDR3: TGTGCCAGCCGACCGGGACAGGGACGGGGCTACGAGCAGTACTTC.

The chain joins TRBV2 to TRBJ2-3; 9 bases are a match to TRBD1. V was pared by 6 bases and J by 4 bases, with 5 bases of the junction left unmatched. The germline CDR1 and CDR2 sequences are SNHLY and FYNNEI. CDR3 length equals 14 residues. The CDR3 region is CASSWDRAADTQYF. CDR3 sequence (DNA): TGTGCCAGCAGCTGGGACAGGGCAGCAGATACGCAGTATTTT.

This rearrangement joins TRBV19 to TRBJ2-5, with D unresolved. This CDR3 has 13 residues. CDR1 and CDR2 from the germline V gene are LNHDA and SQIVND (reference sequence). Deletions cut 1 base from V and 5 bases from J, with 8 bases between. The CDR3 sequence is CASSIGALETQYF. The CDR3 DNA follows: TGTGCCAGTAGTATAGGGGCTCTTGAGACCCAGTACTTC.

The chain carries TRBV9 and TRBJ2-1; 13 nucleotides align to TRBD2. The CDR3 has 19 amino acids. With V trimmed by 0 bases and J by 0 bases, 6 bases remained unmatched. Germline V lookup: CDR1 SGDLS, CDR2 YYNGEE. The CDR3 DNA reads TGTGCCAGCAGCGTAGGGAAGGGACTAGCGGGGAGCTCCTACAATGAGCAGTTCTTC. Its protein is CASSVGKGLAGSSYNEQFF.

DNA for the CDR3: TGTGCCAGCAGCGTAGAGGCTAGCGGGACCCCCAGTGAGCAGTTCTTC. Protein product: CASSVEASGTPSEQFF. This rearrangement joins TRBV9 to TRBJ2-1; 9 bases match TRBD2. In germline, CDR1 is SGDLS, CDR2 YYNGEE. The J segment lost 9 bases and the V segment lost 0 bases, leaving 10 bases of the junction unmatched. This CDR3 spans 16 amino acids.

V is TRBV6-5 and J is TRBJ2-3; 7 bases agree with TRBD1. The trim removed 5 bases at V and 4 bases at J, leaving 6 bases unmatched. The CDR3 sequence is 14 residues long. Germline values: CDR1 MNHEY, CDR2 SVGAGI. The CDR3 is CASSHGQVADTQYF. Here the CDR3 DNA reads TGTGCCAGCAGTCACGGACAGGTAGCAGATACGCAGTATTTT.

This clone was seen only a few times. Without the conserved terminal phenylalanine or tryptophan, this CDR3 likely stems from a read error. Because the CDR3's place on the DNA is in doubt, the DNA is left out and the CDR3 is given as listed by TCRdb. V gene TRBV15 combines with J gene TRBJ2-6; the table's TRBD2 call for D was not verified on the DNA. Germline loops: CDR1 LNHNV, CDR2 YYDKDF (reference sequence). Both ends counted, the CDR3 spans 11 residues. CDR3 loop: CATSRDSEEFP.

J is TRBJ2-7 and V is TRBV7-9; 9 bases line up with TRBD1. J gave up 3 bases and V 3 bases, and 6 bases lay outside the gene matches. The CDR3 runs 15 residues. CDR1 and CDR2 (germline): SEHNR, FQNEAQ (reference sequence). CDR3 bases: TGTGCCAGCAGCTTTGGACAGGGGATAGTCTACGAGCAGTACTTC. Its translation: CASSFGQGIVYEQYF. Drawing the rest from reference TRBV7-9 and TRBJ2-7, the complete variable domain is DTGVSQNPRHKITKRGQNVTFRCDPISEHNRLYWYRQTLGQGPEFLTYFQNEAQLEKSRLLSDRFSAERPKGSFSTLEIQRTEQGDSAMYLCASSFGQGIVYEQYFGPGTRLTVT.

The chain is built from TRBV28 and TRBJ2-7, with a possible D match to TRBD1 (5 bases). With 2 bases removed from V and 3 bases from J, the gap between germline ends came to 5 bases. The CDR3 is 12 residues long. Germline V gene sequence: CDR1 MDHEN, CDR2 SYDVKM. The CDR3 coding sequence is TGTGCCAGCAGTTTACAGGGCTACGAGCAGTACTTC. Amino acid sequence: CASSLQGYEQYF.

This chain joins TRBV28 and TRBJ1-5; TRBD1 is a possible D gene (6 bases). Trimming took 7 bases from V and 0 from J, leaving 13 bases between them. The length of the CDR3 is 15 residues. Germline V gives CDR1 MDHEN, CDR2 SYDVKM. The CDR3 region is CASTEGGDSNQPQHF. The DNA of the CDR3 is TGTGCCAGCACTGAAGGGGGGGATAGCAATCAGCCCCAGCATTTT.

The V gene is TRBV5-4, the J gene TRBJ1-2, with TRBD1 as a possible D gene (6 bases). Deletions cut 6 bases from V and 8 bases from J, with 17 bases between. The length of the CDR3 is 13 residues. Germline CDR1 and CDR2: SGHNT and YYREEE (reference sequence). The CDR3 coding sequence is TGTGCCAGCACCCCGGAGACAGGACGAGGCTACACCTTC. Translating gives CASTPETGRGYTF.

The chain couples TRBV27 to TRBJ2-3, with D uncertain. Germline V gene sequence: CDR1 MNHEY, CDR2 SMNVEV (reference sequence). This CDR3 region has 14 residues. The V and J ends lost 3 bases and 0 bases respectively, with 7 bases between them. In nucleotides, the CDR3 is TGTGCCAGCAGTTTTTCCAGGAGCACAGATACGCAGTATTTT. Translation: CASSFSRSTDTQYF.

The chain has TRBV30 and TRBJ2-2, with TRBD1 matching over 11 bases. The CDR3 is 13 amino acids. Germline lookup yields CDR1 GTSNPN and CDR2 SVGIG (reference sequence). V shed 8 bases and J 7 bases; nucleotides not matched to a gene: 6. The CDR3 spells CAAGQGAIGELFF. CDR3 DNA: TGTGCCGCCGGACAGGGGGCAATCGGGGAGCTGTTTTTT. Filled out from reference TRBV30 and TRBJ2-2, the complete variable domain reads SQTIHQWPATLVQPVGSPLSLECTVEGTSNPNLYWYRQAAGRGLQLLFYSVGIGQISSEVPQNLSASRPQDRQFILSSKKLLLSDSGFYLCAAGQGAIGELFFGEGSRLTVL.

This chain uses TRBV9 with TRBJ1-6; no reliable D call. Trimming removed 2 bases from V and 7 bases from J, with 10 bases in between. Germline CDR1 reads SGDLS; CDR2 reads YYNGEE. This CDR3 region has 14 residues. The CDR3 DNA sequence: TGTGCCAGCAGCGTCCGAGCCTCGAATTCACCCCTCCACTTT. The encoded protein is CASSVRASNSPLHF.